A selection of T cell receptor beta chains follows, all from one sample in a study of control samples from healthy donors and cancer patients. This table comes from immunoSEQ multiplex PCR, and its TCRdb copy is limited to in-frame clones, with some not included. In the table there are 120,000 to 150,000 clones, roughly nine tenths of which are singletons. The sequencing sample was made of blood. Source of these receptors: a man between 18 and 29 years old in good health. CDR3s include the opening cysteine and the closing phenylalanine or tryptophan. Fields, in order: clone size, V gene, J gene, D gene, CDR3 DNA, CDR3 protein. The D gene is left open where the match is weak. A row's size may be missing; if present it is once, few, many or a size class.

size: NA
V: TRBV6-5
J: TRBJ2-7
D: TRBD1
DNA: TGTGCCAGCAGTTACAGATCCGGGACAGGGTCTGCCGAGCAGTACTTC
CDR3: CASSYRSGTGSAEQYF

size: once
V: TRBV11-2
J: TRBJ2-2
D: TRBD1
DNA: TGTGCCAGCAGCTTAGGACAGGGCACCGGGGAGCTGTTTTTT
CDR3: CASSLGQGTGELFF

size: NA
V: TRBV7-3
J: TRBJ2-3
D: NA
DNA: TGTGCCAGCAGCTTGGGCCAGTGGGATACGCAGTATTTT
CDR3: CASSLGQWDTQYF

size: NA
V: TRBV11-3
J: TRBJ2-1
D: NA
DNA: TGTGCCAGCAGCTTAGATTCGGGTGAGCAGTTCTTC
CDR3: CASSLDSGEQFF

size: NA
V: TRBV5-1
J: TRBJ1-1
D: NA
DNA: TGCGCCAGCAGCTTGGCCCTAGGGGGGAACACTGAAGCTTTCTTT
CDR3: CASSLALGGNTEAFF

size: NA
V: TRBV6-2/TRBV6-3
J: TRBJ1-5
D: TRBD1
DNA: TGTGCCAGCAGTTTTATCCAGGGGGCTCGACAGCCCCAGCATTTT
CDR3: CASSFIQGARQPQHF

size: NA
V: TRBV7-9
J: TRBJ2-7
D: NA
DNA: TGTGCCAGCAGCTCCGTGGCCGAGCAGTACTTC
CDR3: CASSSVAEQYF

size: NA
V: TRBV2
J: TRBJ2-3
D: NA
DNA: TGTGCCAGCAGCCCCAGGTCCATCCTACACGATACGCAGTATTTT
CDR3: CASSPRSILHDTQYF

size: NA
V: TRBV6-5
J: TRBJ1-1
D: NA
DNA: TGTGCCAGCCGGAGGAGTCTGAACACTGAAGCTTTCTTT
CDR3: CASRRSLNTEAFF

size: NA
V: TRBV5-1
J: TRBJ1-2
D: NA
DNA: TGCGCCAGCAGCCATGGTGAATATGGCTACACCTTC
CDR3: CASSHGEYGYTF

size: NA
V: TRBV5-1
J: TRBJ2-7
D: NA
DNA: TGCGCCAGCAGCTTGGCGCAGGGGTCCTACGAGCAGTACTTC
CDR3: CASSLAQGSYEQYF

size: NA
V: TRBV29-1
J: TRBJ1-2
D: NA
DNA: TGCAGCGTCCTGGGGGTAACCGATTTTTTCTATGGCTACACCTTC
CDR3: CSVLGVTDFFYGYTF

size: NA
V: TRBV5-1
J: TRBJ2-5
D: NA
DNA: TGCGCCAGCAGCTTACGGGAGACCCAGTACTTC
CDR3: CASSLRETQYF

size: NA
V: TRBV19
J: TRBJ1-5
D: NA
DNA: TGTGCCAGTAGTCCTGCCCCCGGTCAGCCCCAGCATTTT
CDR3: CASSPAPGQPQHF

size: NA
V: TRBV6-2/TRBV6-3
J: TRBJ1-5
D: NA
DNA: TGTGCCAGCAGCGAAAGGGCCCCAACGGCCCCTCAATATCAGCCCCAGCATTTT
CDR3: CASSERAPTAPQYQPQHF

size: NA
V: TRBV7-9
J: TRBJ1-3
D: NA
DNA: TGTGCCAGCAGCTTAGTTTCCTCGGGAAGCTCTGGAAACACCATATATTTT
CDR3: CASSLVSSGSSGNTIYF

size: NA
V: TRBV18
J: TRBJ2-5
D: NA
DNA: TGTGCCAGCTCACCATCCGCGGGGAGGTACCAAGAGACCCAGTACTTC
CDR3: CASSPSAGRYQETQYF

size: NA
V: TRBV29-1
J: TRBJ1-1
D: NA
DNA: TGCAGCGTTGAGAGGGGTGGAGGCACTGAAGCTTTCTTT
CDR3: CSVERGGGTEAFF

size: NA
V: TRBV19
J: TRBJ1-5
D: TRBD1
DNA: TGTGCCAGTACAGGGACAGGGGGTAATCAGCCCCAGCATTTT
CDR3: CASTGTGGNQPQHF

size: once
V: TRBV6-6
J: TRBJ2-5
D: TRBD1
DNA: TGTGCCAGCAGTAACACCCCGGACAGGGGTGGGGAGACCCAGTACTTC
CDR3: CASSNTPDRGGETQYF

size: NA
V: TRBV4-3
J: TRBJ2-3
D: NA
DNA: TGCGCCAGCAGCCAATCAGGTAGAAAGACAGATACGCAGTATTTT
CDR3: CASSQSGRKTDTQYF

size: NA
V: TRBV4-3
J: TRBJ1-3
D: NA
DNA: TGCGCCAGCAGCCAAGATAGGGGCAGGGGTAACACCATATATTTT
CDR3: CASSQDRGRGNTIYF

size: NA
V: TRBV10-3
J: TRBJ1-2
D: TRBD1
DNA: TGTGCCATCAATAGTCCAGACAGGGGAGGTGACAACTATGGCTACACCTTC
CDR3: CAINSPDRGGDNYGYTF

size: once
V: TRBV5-1
J: TRBJ2-7
D: TRBD2
DNA: TGCGCCAGCAGCTTGGCGATCGGGGAGGGCCTCGAGCAGTACTTC
CDR3: CASSLAIGEGLEQYF

size: NA
V: TRBV2
J: TRBJ2-2
D: NA
DNA: TGTGCCAGCATGCGGGTTTCGAACACCGGGGAGCTGTTTTTT
CDR3: CASMRVSNTGELFF

size: NA
V: TRBV30
J: TRBJ1-1
D: TRBD1
DNA: TGTGCCCGTGAGGGACAGACGAACACTGAAGCTTTCTTT
CDR3: CAREGQTNTEAFF

size: NA
V: TRBV4-1
J: TRBJ2-3
D: NA
DNA: TGCGCCAGCAGCCAAGATTTGGCGTCTAGCACAGATACGCAGTATTTT
CDR3: CASSQDLASSTDTQYF

size: NA
V: TRBV7-9
J: TRBJ1-1
D: NA
DNA: TGTGCCAGCCTTATGCAGGGGAATTTGTACACTGAAGCTTTCTTT
CDR3: CASLMQGNLYTEAFF